Listed below are T cell receptor beta chains from one sample, sequenced in a study of blood T cell repertoires in COVID-19. Sequencing used immunoSEQ multiplex PCR; TCRdb keeps in-frame clones, though not all of them. The sample holds roughly 100,000 clones, under 80% seen once. Sequencing used peripheral blood. The receptors stem from a woman in her 70s with acute or convalescent COVID-19. Both conserved end residues are part of each CDR3. Fields, in order: V gene, clone size, D gene, CDR3 length, J gene, CDR3 DNA, CDR3 protein. The D gene is left open where the match is weak. Size is stated for part of the rows, as once, few or many counts, or as a class when the clone is expanded.

>TRBV4-3|-|-|14|TRBJ2-1
TGCGCCAGCAGCCAAACTGCGGGGTACAATGAGCAGTTCTTC
CASSQTAGYNEQFF
>TRBV5-1|-|TRBD2|15|TRBJ2-2
TGCGCCAGCGGCACTAGCGGGGGGAACACCGGGGAGCTGTTTTTT
CASGTSGGNTGELFF
>TRBV11-2|-|-|14|TRBJ1-6
TGTGCCAGCAGCTTAGTTCAGGGGAATTCACCCCTCCACTTT
CASSLVQGNSPLHF
>TRBV6-5|-|TRBD1|15|TRBJ1-4
TGTGCCAGCAGTTATTCCGGGACAGGGGGCGAAAAACTGTTTTTT
CASSYSGTGGEKLFF
>TRBV29-1|once|-|13|TRBJ1-2
TGCAGCGTAGCAGGGGCGGCTAACTATGGCTACACCTTC
CSVAGAANYGYTF
>TRBV7-9|once|-|15|TRBJ1-1
TGTGCCAGCAGCTTTACGTGGGGTGGAGGGGCTGAAGCTTTCTTT
CASSFTWGGGAEAFF
>TRBV3-1/TRBV3-2|once|-|13|TRBJ2-7
TGTGCCAGCAGCCCGGACTCCTCCTACGAGCAGTACTTC
CASSPDSSYEQYF
>TRBV28|-|-|12|TRBJ1-4
TGTGCCAGCAGTTTGAACGGGAAAGGACTGTTTTTT
CASSLNGKGLFF
>TRBV2|-|-|16|TRBJ2-2
TGTGCCAGCAGAGCCCAGGGGGGCGGGGTCACCGGGGAGCTGTTTTTT
CASRAQGGGVTGELFF
>TRBV5-1|few|TRBD1|14|TRBJ1-3
TGCGCCAGCAGCTTGCAGGGGGCTGGAAACACCATATATTTT
CASSLQGAGNTIYF
>TRBV4-2|-|-|15|TRBJ1-2
TGTGCCAGCAGCCAAGATGAGAGGGTCAACTATGGCTACACCTTC
CASSQDERVNYGYTF
>TRBV7-2|once|-|14|TRBJ2-3
TGTGCCAGCAGCTTAGGTGAGGGCCGCGGTACGCAGTATTTT
CASSLGEGRGTQYF
>TRBV5-5|-|-|14|TRBJ2-3
TGTGCCAGCAGACCACCGCAGAGCACAGATACGCAGTATTTT
CASRPPQSTDTQYF
>TRBV3-1/TRBV3-2|-|-|14|TRBJ2-7
TGTGCCAGCAGCCCGCACGGTAGCTCCTACGAGCAGTACTTC
CASSPHGSSYEQYF
>TRBV19|-|TRBD2|16|TRBJ2-1
TGTGCCAGTAGTATGGGGCGGGGGGGCTCCTACAATGAGCAGTTCTTC
CASSMGRGGSYNEQFF
>TRBV4-3|-|-|18|TRBJ2-2
TGCGCCAGCAGCCAAGATTGGGCAGGGTTCGAAAAGACCGGGGAGCTGTTTTTT
CASSQDWAGFEKTGELFF
>TRBV30|-|-|16|TRBJ1-3
TGTGCCTGGAGCCCACGGGGGATAGTCTCTGGAAACACCATATATTTT
CAWSPRGIVSGNTIYF
>TRBV13|-|TRBD2|16|TRBJ2-5
TGTGCCAGCAGCTCGCTCGGGAGCGGGGGGGCGGAGACCCAGTACTTC
CASSSLGSGGAETQYF
>TRBV7-7|once|TRBD1|14|TRBJ1-2
TGTGCCAGCAGCTTATCGGGACAGCTTTATGGCTACACCTTC
CASSLSGQLYGYTF
>TRBV7-8|-|-|13|TRBJ2-7
TGTGCCAGCAGCGGGACGACAGGGAGGGAGCAGTACTTC
CASSGTTGREQYF
>TRBV6-5|-|-|15|TRBJ1-3
TGTGCCAGCAGTTTAACCCAGGGGATGGGAAACACCATATATTTT
CASSLTQGMGNTIYF
>TRBV28|-|TRBD1|19|TRBJ1-6
TGTGCCAGCAGTATAACCGGGACAGGGGGACCTAGTGGTAATTCACCCCTCCACTTT
CASSITGTGGPSGNSPLHF
>TRBV5-4|-|TRBD1|15|TRBJ1-1
TGTGCCAGCAGATATCCGGGACAGGGGAACACTGAAGCTTTCTTT
CASRYPGQGNTEAFF
>TRBV5-1|-|-|15|TRBJ2-5
TGCGCCAGCAGCTACCTTGCGGGGCCCCGGGAGACCCAGTACTTC
CASSYLAGPRETQYF
>TRBV7-9|-|TRBD1|17|TRBJ2-3
TGTGCCAGCAGCCTCCGGGACAGGGGGCAGGAGACAGATACGCAGTATTTT
CASSLRDRGQETDTQYF
>TRBV6-5|-|TRBD1|14|TRBJ2-2
TGTGCCAGCAGGGACAGGCCATACACCGGGGAGCTGTTTTTT
CASRDRPYTGELFF
>TRBV5-1|-|-|14|TRBJ2-5
TGCGCCAGCAGCTTAACCGGGACTCGGGAGACCCAGTACTTC
CASSLTGTRETQYF
>TRBV6-5|few|-|12|TRBJ1-1
TGTGCCAGCATAACAGCGAACACTGAAGCTTTCTTT
CASITANTEAFF
>TRBV5-1|-|-|14|TRBJ2-6
TGCGCCAGCAGCGGCAGTTCGGGGGCCAACGTCCTGACTTTC
CASSGSSGANVLTF
>TRBV27|-|-|15|TRBJ1-2
TGTGCCAGCAGTTTATCATGGCTCTCTAACTATGGCTACACCTTC
CASSLSWLSNYGYTF
>TRBV30|few|TRBD1|12|TRBJ1-2
TGTGCCTATCGGACAGGGAGCTATGGCTACACCTTC
CAYRTGSYGYTF
>TRBV7-2|-|TRBD2|13|TRBJ2-7
TGTGCCAGCAGCTCCCGGGGGGGGTACGAGCAGTACTTC
CASSSRGGYEQYF
>TRBV18|-|-|19|TRBJ2-2
TGTGCCAGCTCACCACTAGTGATTACAGTCCATTCTTTCACCGGGGAGCTGTTTTTT
CASSPLVITVHSFTGELFF
>TRBV5-6|-|-|17|TRBJ1-3
TGTGCCAGCAGCTTGGGTGTCACGGGTATATCTGGAAACACCATATATTTT
CASSLGVTGISGNTIYF
>TRBV6-2/TRBV6-3|-|TRBD2|15|TRBJ2-7
TGTGCCAGCAGTTACTCGTGGGGGGGGACCTACGAGCAGTACTTC
CASSYSWGGTYEQYF
>TRBV5-1|-|TRBD1|15|TRBJ1-1
TGCGCCAGCAGCTTGGTTGACAGGGGCGGCACTGAAGCTTTCTTT
CASSLVDRGGTEAFF
>TRBV29-1|-|-|12|TRBJ1-1
TGCAGCGTGGCCAGGAAGAACACTGAAGCTTTCTTT
CSVARKNTEAFF
>TRBV9|-|TRBD2|16|TRBJ2-3
TGTGCCAGCAGCGTAGCTATAGCGGGGGGCACAGATACGCAGTATTTT
CASSVAIAGGTDTQYF
>TRBV9|-|-|15|TRBJ1-4
TGTGCCAGCAGCGTAGGGCCTTCAACTAATGAAAAACTGTTTTTT
CASSVGPSTNEKLFF
>TRBV4-2|-|-|15|TRBJ2-1
TGTGCCAGCAGCCAAGAGGTGAGCTCCTACAATGAGCAGTTCTTC
CASSQEVSSYNEQFF
>TRBV19|-|TRBD1|14|TRBJ1-2
TGTGCCAGTAGTAAAAGGGACAGGGGCAACCGCTACACCTTC
CASSKRDRGNRYTF
>TRBV30|-|-|12|TRBJ1-2
TGTGCCTGGACGAAGGAGAACTATGGCTACACCTTC
CAWTKENYGYTF